Reported below is one T cell receptor beta chain. These data belong to a study of OX40 agonist ivuxolimab in advanced cancers. Study as a whole: Those enrolled were 82.7% male, with a mean age of 60 years and ages from 23 to 79.

The trim removed 4 bases at V and 7 bases at J, leaving 14 bases unmatched. The V gene's germline CDR1 is MGHRA and CDR2 YSYEKL. The CDR3 is 17 amino acids. TCRdb keeps only in-frame clones here, not all; method: immunoSEQ multiplex PCR. The sample lists tens of thousands of clones; over 80% were seen once. The sequences come from CD4+ or CD8+ T cells sorted from blood, collected in a trial of the OX40 agonist ivuxolimab. The source of this sequence is an adult with an advanced solid tumor such as melanoma, head and neck, liver or kidney cancer. J is TRBJ2-2 and V is TRBV4-1, with 8 bases identical to TRBD2. The CDR3 sequence is CASSPPVGTRWIGELFF. For the CDR3, the DNA is TGCGCCAGCAGCCCCCCGGTGGGGACTAGATGGATCGGGGAGCTGTTTTTT.